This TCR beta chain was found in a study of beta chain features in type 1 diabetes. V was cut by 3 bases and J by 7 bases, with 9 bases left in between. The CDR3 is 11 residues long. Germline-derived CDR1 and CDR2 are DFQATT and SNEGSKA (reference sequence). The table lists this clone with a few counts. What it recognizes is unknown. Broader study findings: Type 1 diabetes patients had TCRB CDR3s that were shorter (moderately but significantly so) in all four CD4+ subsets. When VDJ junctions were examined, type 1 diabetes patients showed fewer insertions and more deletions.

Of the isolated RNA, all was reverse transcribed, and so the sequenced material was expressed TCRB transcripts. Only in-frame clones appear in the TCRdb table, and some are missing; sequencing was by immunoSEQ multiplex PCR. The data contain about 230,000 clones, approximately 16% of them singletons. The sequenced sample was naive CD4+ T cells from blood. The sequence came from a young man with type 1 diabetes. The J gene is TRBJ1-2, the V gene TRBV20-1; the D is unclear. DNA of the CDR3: TGCAGTGCTAGTAAGGCGGGTGGCTACACCTTC. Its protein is CSASKAGGYTF.